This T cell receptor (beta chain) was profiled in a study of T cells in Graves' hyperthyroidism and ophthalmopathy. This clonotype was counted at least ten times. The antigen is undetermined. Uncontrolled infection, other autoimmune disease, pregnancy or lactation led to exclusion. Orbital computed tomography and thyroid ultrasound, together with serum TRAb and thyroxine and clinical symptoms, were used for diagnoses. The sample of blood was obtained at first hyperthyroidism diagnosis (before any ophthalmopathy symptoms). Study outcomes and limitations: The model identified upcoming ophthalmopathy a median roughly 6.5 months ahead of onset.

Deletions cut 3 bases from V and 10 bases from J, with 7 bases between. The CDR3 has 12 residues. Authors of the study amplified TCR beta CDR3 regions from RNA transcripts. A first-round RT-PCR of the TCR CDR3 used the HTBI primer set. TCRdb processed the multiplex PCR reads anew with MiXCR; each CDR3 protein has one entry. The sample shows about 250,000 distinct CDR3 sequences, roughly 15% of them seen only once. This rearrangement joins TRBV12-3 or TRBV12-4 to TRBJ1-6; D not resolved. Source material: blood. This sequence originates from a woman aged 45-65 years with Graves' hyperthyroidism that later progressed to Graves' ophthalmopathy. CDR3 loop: CASSFVRSPLHF. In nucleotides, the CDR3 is TGTGCCAGCAGTTTCGTTAGATCACCCCTCCACTTT.